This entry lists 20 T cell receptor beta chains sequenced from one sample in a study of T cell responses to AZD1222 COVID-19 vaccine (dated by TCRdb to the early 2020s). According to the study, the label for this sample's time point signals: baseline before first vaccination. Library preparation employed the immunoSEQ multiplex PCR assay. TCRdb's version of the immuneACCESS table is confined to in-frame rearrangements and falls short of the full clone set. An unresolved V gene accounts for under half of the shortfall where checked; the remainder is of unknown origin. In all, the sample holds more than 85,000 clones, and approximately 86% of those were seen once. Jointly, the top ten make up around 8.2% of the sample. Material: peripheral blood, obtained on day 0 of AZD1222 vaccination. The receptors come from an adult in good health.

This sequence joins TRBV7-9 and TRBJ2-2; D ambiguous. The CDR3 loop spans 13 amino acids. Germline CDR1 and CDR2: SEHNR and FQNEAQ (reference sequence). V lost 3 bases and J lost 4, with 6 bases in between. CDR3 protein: CASSFRATGELFF. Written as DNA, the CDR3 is TGTGCCAGCAGCTTTCGTGCCACCGGGGAGCTGTTTTTT.

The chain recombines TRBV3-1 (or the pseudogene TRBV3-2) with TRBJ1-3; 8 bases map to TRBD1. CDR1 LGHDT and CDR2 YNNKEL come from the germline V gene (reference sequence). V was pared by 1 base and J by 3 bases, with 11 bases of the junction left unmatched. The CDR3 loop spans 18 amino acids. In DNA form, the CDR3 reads TGTGCCAGCAGCCAAGGCCCCTGGTTCGGGACAGGTGGAAACACCATATATTTT. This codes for CASSQGPWFGTGGNTIYF.

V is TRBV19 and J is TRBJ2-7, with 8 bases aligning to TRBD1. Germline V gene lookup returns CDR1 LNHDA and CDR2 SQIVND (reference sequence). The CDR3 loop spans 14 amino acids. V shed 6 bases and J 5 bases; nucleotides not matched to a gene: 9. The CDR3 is CASSANDRGHEQYF. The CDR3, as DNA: TGTGCCAGTAGCGCAAATGACAGGGGACACGAGCAGTACTTC.

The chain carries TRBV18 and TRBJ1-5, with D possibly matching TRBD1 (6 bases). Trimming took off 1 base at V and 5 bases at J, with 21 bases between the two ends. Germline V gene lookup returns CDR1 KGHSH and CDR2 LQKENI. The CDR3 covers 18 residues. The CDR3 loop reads CASSPLGGRRRKDQPQHF. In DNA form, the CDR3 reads TGTGCCAGCTCACCACTTGGGGGCCGCAGGCGTAAGGATCAGCCCCAGCATTTT.

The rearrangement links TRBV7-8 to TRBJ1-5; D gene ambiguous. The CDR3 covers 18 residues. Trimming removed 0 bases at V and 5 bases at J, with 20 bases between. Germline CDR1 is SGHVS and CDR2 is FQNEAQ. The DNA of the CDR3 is TGTGCCAGCAGCTTAGCATTACGGGCCTTAACTTGGGATCAGCCCCAGCATTTT. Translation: CASSLALRALTWDQPQHF.

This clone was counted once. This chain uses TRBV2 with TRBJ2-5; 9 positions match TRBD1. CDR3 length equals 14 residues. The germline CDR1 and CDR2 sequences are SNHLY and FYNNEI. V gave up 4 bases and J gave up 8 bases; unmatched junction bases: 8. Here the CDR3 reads CASSADRGGQTQYF. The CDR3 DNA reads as TGTGCCAGCAGTGCGGACAGGGGTGGTCAAACCCAGTACTTC.

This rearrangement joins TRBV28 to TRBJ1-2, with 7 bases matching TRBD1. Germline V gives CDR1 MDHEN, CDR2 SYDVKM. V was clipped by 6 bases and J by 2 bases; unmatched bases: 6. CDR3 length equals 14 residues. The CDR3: CASSPGQDNYGYTF. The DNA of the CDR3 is TGTGCCAGCAGCCCCGGACAGGACAACTATGGCTACACCTTC.

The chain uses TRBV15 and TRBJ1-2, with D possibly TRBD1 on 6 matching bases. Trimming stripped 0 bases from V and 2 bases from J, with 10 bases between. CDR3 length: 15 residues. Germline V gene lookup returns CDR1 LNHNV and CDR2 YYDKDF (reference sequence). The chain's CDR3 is CATSRETGQNYGYTF. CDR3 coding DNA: TGTGCCACCAGCAGAGAAACAGGGCAAAACTATGGCTACACCTTC.

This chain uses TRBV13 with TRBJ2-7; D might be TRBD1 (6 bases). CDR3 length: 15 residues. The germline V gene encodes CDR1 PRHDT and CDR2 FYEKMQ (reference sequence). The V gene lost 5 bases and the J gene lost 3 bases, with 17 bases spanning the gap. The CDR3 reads CASSRRGQGRYEQYF. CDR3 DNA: TGTGCCAGCAGCCGAAGAGGGCAGGGGCGCTACGAGCAGTACTTC.

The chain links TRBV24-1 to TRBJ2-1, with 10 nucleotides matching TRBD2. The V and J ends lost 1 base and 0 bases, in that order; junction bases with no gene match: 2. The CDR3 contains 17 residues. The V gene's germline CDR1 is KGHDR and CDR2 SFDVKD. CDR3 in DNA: TGTGCCACCAGTGATTTAGCGGGAGGGATCTCCTACAATGAGCAGTTCTTC. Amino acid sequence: CATSDLAGGISYNEQFF.

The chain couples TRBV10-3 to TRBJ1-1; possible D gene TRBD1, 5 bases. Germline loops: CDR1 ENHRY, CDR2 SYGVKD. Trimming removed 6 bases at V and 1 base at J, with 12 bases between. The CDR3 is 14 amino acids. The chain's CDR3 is CAIRATEPNTEAFF. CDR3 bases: TGTGCCATCAGAGCGACAGAGCCGAACACTGAAGCTTTCTTT.

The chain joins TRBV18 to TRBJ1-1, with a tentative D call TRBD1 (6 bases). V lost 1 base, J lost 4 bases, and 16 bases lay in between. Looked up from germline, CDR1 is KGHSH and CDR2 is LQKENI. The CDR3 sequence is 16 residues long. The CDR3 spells CASSPLDRRVGTEAFF. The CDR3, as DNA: TGTGCCAGCTCACCACTTGACAGGAGGGTCGGCACTGAAGCTTTCTTT. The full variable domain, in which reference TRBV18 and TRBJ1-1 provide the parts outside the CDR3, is NAGVMQNPRHLVRRRGQEARLRCSPMKGHSHVYWYRQLPEEGLKFMVYLQKENIIDESGMPKERFSAEFPKEGPSILRIQQVVRGDSAAYFCASSPLDRRVGTEAFFGQGTRLTVV.

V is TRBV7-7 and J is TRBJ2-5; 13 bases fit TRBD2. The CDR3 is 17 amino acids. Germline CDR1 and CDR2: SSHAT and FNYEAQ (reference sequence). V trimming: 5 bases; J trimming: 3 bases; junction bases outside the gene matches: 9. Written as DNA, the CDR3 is TGTGCCAGCAGCCTAACTTCCGGGACTAGCGGGAAAGAGACCCAGTACTTC. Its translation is CASSLTSGTSGKETQYF.

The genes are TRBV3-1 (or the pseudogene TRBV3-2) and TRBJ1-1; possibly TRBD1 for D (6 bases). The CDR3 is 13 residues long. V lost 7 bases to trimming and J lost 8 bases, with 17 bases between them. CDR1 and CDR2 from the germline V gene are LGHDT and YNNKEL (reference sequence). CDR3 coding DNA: TGTGCCAGCAAAACAATTGGGGGCAGCGAAGCTTTCTTT. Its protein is CASKTIGGSEAFF.

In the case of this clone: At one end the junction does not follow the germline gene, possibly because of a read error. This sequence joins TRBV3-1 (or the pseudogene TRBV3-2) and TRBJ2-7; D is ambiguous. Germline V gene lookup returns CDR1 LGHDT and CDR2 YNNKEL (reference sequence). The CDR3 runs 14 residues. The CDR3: CASSQEPLSHEQYF. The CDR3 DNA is TGTGCCAGCAGCCAAGAGCCTCTCTCCCACGAGCAGTACTTC.

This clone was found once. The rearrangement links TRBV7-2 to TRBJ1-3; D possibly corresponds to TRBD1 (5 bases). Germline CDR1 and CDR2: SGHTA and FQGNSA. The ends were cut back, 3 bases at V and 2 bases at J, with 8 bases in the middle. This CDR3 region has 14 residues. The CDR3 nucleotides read TGTGCCAGCAGCTTGGGGGGACCTGGAAACACCATATATTTT. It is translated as CASSLGGPGNTIYF. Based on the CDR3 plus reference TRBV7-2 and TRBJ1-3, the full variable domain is GAGVSQSPSNKVTEKGKDVELRCDPISGHTALYWYRQSLGQGLEFLIYFQGNSAPDKSGLPSDRFSAERTGGSVSTLTIQRTQQEDSAVYLCASSLGGPGNTIYFGEGSWLTVV.

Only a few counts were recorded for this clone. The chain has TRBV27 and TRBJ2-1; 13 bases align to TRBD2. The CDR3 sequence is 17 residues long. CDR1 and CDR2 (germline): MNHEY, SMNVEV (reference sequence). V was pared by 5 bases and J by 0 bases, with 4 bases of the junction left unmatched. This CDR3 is CASSPGTSGISYNEQFF. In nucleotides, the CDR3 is TGTGCCAGCAGTCCTGGGACTAGCGGGATCTCCTACAATGAGCAGTTCTTC.

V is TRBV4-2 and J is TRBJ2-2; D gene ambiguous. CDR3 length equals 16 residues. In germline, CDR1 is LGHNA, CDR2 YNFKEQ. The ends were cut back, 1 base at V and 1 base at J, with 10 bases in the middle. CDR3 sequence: CASSQGPLRNTGELFF. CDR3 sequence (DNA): TGTGCCAGCAGCCAAGGCCCCCTCCGGAACACCGGGGAGCTGTTTTTT.

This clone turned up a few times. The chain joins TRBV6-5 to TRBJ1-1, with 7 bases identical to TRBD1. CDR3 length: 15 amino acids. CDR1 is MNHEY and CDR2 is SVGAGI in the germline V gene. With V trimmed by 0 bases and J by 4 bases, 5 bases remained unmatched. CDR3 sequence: CASSYSPGGATEAFF. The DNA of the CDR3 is TGTGCCAGCAGTTACTCCCCAGGGGGGGCCACTGAAGCTTTCTTT.

CDR3 nucleotides: TGTGCCAGCTCACCAGGGACAGGGGGCCCCTACAATGAGCAGTTCTTC. This translates into CASSPGTGGPYNEQFF. The chain is built from TRBV18 and TRBJ2-1; 12 bases align to TRBD1. V trimming: 2 bases; J trimming: 2 bases; junction bases outside the gene matches: 1. Germline CDR1 is KGHSH and CDR2 is LQKENI. CDR3 size: 16 residues.